The 5 T cell receptor beta chains presented below share a single source sample, sequenced in a study of shared clonotypes between healthy human individuals (dated by TCRdb to 2019 to 2021). The protocol used for the library was the immunoSEQ multiplex PCR assay. TCRdb provides this immuneACCESS table in a form limited to in-frame rearrangements. Some clones are lacking; in checked studies, under half of them reflect an unresolved V gene, and why the rest are absent is not known. The sample data list around 750,000 clones, and around 67% of these were observed just once. Jointly, the top ten make up roughly 1.7% of the sample. The sample taken for sequencing was memory CD4+ T cells sorted from blood. The cell subset or site label corresponds to: CD45RA-negative fraction. The receptors shown here come from a woman aged 25 to 39 in good health.

This chain connects TRBV5-1 to TRBJ2-7, with unresolved D. V was shortened by 0 bases and J by 5 bases, with 12 bases between the two germline ends. The germline gives CDR1 SGHRS, CDR2 YFSETQ. The CDR3 runs 14 residues. The CDR3 is CASSLGQVTDEQYF. In DNA form, the CDR3 reads TGCGCCAGCAGCTTGGGGCAGGTTACCGACGAGCAGTACTTC.

This clone was detected a few times. At the DNA level, this CDR3 is encoded by other sequences in the same sample as well. The V call is TRBV7-2, the J call TRBJ2-7, with TRBD1 matching over 8 bases. Germline values: CDR1 SGHTA, CDR2 FQGNSA. Trimming at V came to 5 bases and at J to 1 base, leaving 4 bases not matched to a gene. The CDR3 length is 14 residues. The CDR3 reads CASSPNRGSYEQYF. CDR3 coding DNA: TGTGCCAGCAGCCCGAACAGGGGGTCCTACGAGCAGTACTTC.

The chain uses TRBV19 and TRBJ1-1, with a possible D match to TRBD1 (6 bases). The CDR3 extends over 14 amino acids. Looked up from germline, CDR1 is LNHDA and CDR2 is SQIVND (reference sequence). V was trimmed by 6 bases and J by 1 base, leaving 12 bases between them. As DNA, the CDR3 is TGTGCCAGTAGGGTGGGGGCAGCGAACACTGAAGCTTTCTTT. Its protein is CASRVGAANTEAFF.

This clone has just a few counts. This chain joins TRBV19 and TRBJ1-5, with D perhaps TRBD1 (5 bases). Trimming cost V 2 bases and J 2 bases, with 7 bases left between them. CDR3 size: 14 residues. Germline-derived CDR1 and CDR2 are LNHDA and SQIVND (reference sequence). The CDR3 nucleotides read TGTGCCAGTAGTATAAGGGGTGGCAATCAGCCCCAGCATTTT. Protein product: CASSIRGGNQPQHF.

This clone has just one count. This chain links TRBV14 with TRBJ1-1; 9 positions match TRBD1. The CDR3 length is 14 residues. J lost 5 bases, V lost 4 bases, and 5 bases had no gene match. CDR1 is SGHDN and CDR2 is FVKESK in the germline V gene. CDR3 bases: TGTGCCAGCAGCCTTGGGACAGGGTTGACTGAAGCTTTCTTT. Encoded protein: CASSLGTGLTEAFF. The entire variable domain, with the rest obtained from reference TRBV14 and TRBJ1-1, is as follows: EAGVTQFPSHSVIEKGQTVTLRCDPISGHDNLYWYRRVMGKEIKFLLHFVKESKQDESGMPNNRFLAERTGGTYSTLKVQPAELEDSGVYFCASSLGTGLTEAFFGQGTRLTVV.